This TCR beta chain was recovered during a study of blood T cell repertoires in COVID-19. Looking at the study overall: From the United States, Italy and Spain came samples of acute and convalescent COVID-19. The analysed material was cDNA or gDNA that came from T cells, B-cell-depleted T cells, or PBMCs.

Source study methods: Researchers report that nucleated cell counts were estimated from reference gene primer amplification. The data were produced by immunoSEQ multiplex PCR, yet TCRdb's version contains in-frame clones alone and is incomplete. The V and J calls and clone size were taken over from that table, and D and trimming were inferred from the DNA. This sample has tens of thousands of clones, with 90% found just once. In its sample, this clone was seen once. This receptor was obtained from a man between 65 and 79 years old with acute or convalescent COVID-19. Sequenced: peripheral blood.

CDR3 DNA sequence: TGCGCCAGCAGCCACCCAAGACAGGGGGATAGCAATCAGCCCCAGCATTTT. Its translation: CASSHPRQGDSNQPQHF. The gene calls are TRBV4-1 and TRBJ1-5; TRBD1 matches at 9 bases. With V trimmed by 3 bases and J by 0 bases, 6 bases remained unmatched. The CDR3 length is 17 residues. Germline V lookup: CDR1 MGHRA, CDR2 YSYEKL.